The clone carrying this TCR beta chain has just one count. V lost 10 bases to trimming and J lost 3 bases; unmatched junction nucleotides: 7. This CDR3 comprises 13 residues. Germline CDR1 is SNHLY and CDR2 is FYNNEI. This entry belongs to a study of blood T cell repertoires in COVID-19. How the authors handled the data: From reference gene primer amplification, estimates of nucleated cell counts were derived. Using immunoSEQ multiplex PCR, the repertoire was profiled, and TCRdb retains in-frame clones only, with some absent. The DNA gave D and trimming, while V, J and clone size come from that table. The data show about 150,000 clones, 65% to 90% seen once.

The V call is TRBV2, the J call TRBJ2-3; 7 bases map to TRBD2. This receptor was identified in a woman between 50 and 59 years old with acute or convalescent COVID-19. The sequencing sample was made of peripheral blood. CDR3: CAISGLKTDTQYF. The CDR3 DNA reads TGTGCCATTAGCGGGTTGAAAACAGATACGCAGTATTTT.